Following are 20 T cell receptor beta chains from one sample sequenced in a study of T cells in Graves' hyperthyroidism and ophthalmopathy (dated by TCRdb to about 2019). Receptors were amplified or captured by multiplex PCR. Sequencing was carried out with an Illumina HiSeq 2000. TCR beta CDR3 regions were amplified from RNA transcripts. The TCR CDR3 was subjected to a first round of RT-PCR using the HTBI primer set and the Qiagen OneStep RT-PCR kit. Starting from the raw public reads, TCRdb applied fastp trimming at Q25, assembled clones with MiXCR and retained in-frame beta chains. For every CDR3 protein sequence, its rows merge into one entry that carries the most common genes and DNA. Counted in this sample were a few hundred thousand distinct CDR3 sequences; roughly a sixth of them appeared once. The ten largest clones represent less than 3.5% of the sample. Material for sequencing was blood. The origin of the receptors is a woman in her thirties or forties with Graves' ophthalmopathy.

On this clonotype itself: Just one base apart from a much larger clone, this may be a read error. CDR3 region: CASRNRGLEKLFF. CDR3 coding DNA: TGTGCCAGCAGAAACAGGGGCCTTGAAAAACTGTTTTTT. The rearrangement joins TRBV27 to TRBJ1-4; the match to TRBD1 covers 7 bases. The CDR3 sequence is 13 residues long. The V segment lost 6 bases and the J segment 7 bases; nucleotides outside the gene matches: 5. CDR1 and CDR2 from the germline V gene are MNHEY and SMNVEV (reference sequence).

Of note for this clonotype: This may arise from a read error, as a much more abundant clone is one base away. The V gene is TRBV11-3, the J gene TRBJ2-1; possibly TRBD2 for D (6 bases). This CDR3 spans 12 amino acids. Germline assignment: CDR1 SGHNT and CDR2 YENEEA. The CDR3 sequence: CASSGGYSEQFF. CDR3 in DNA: TGTGCCAGCAGCGGGGGGTACAGTGAGCAGTTCTTC.

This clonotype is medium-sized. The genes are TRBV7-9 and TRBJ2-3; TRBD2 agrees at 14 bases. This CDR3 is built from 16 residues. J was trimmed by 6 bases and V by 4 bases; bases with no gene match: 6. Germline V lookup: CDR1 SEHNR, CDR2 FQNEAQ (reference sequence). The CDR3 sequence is CASSSGLAGVADTQYF. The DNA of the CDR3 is TGTGCCAGCAGCTCGGGACTAGCGGGAGTGGCGGATACGCAGTATTTT.

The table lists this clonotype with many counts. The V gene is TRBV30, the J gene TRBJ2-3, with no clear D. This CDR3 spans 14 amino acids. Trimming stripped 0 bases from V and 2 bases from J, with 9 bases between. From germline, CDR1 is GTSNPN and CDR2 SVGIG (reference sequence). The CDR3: CAWSVGQTTDTQYF. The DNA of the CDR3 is TGTGCCTGGAGTGTCGGTCAGACCACAGATACGCAGTATTTT. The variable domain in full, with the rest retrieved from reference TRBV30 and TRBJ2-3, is SQTIHQWPATLVQPVGSPLSLECTVEGTSNPNLYWYRQAAGRGLQLLFYSVGIGQISSEVPQNLSASRPQDRQFILSSKKLLLSDSGFYLCAWSVGQTTDTQYFGPGTRLTVL.

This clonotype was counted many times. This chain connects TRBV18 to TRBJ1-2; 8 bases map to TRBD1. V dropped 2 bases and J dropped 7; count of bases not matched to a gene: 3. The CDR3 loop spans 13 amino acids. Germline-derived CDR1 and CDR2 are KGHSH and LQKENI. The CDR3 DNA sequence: TGTGCCAGCTCACCAACGGACAGGGTTGGCTACACCTTC. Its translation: CASSPTDRVGYTF.

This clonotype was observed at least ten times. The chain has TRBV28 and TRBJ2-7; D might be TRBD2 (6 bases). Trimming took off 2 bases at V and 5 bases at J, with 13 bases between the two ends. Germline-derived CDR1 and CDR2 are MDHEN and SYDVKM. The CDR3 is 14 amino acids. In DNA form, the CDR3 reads TGTGCCAGCAGTTTACGGGAGAACCCCCACGAGCAGTACTTC. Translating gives CASSLRENPHEQYF.

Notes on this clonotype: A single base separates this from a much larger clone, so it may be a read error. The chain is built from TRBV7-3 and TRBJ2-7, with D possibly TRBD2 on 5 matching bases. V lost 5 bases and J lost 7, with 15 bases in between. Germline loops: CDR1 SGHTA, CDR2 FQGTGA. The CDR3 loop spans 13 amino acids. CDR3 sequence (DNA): TGTGCCAGCAGCCTGAACCCGGCGGGTGAGCAGTACTTC. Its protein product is CASSLNPAGEQYF.

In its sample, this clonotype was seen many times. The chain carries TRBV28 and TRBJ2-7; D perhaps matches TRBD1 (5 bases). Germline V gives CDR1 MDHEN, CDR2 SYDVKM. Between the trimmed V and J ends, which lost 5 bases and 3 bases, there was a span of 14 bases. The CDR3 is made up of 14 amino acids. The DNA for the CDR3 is TGTGCCAGCAGTGAAGGGGCCAGACTCTACGAGCAGTACTTC. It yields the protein CASSEGARLYEQYF.

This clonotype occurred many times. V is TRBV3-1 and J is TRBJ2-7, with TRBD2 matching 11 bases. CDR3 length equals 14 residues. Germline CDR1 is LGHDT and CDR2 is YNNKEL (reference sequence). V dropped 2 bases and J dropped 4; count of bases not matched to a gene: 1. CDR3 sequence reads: CASSQTSGGYEQYF. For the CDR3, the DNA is TGTGCCAGCAGCCAAACTAGCGGGGGATACGAGCAGTACTTC.

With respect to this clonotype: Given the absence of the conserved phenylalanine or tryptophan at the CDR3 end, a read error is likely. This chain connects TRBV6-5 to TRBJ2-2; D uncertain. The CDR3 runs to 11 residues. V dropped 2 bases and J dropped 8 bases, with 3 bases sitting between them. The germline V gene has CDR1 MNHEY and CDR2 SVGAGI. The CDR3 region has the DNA TGTGCCAGCAGTTACCGAGGGGAGCTGTTTCTT. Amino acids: CASSYRGELFL.

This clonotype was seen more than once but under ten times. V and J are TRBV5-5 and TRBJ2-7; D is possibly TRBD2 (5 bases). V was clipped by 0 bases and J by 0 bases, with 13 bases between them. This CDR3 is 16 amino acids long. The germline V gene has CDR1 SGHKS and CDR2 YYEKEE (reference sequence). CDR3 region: CASSLGLRRSSYEQYF. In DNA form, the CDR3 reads TGTGCCAGCAGCTTGGGACTACGCAGGAGCTCCTACGAGCAGTACTTC. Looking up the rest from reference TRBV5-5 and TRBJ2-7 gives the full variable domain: DAGVTQSPTHLIKTRGQQVTLRCSPISGHKSVSWYQQVLGQGPQFIFQYYEKEERGRGNFPDRFSARQFPNYSSELNVNALLLGDSALYLCASSLGLRRSSYEQYFGPGTRLTVT.

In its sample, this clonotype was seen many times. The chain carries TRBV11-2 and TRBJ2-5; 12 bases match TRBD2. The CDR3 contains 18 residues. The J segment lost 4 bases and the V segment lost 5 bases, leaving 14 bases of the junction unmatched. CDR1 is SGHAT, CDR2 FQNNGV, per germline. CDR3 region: CASSPRPGLAGPGETQYF. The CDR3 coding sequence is TGTGCCAGCAGCCCTAGGCCGGGACTAGCGGGCCCTGGAGAGACCCAGTACTTC.

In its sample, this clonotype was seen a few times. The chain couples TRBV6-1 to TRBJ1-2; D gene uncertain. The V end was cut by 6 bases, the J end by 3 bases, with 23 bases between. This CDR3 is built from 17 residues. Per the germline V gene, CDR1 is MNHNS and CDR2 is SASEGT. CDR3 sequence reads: CASSDHRGRPEYYGYTF. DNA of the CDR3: TGTGCCAGCAGCGATCACCGAGGGAGACCCGAATACTATGGCTACACCTTC.

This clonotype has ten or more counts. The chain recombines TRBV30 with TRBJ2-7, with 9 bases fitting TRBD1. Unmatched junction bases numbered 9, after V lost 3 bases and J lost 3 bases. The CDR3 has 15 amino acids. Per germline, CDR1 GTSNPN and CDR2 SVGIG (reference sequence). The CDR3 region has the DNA TGTGCCTGGAGCGGGGACAGGGATGGAGTCTACGAGCAGTACTTC. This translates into CAWSGDRDGVYEQYF.

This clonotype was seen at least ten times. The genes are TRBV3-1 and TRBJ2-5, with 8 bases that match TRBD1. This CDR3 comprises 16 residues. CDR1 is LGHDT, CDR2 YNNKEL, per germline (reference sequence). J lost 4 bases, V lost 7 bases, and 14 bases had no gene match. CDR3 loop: CASKGQGTGKGETQYF. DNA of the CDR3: TGTGCCAGCAAAGGACAGGGCACGGGGAAGGGAGAGACCCAGTACTTC.

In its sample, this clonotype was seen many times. The CDR3: CASNLRQGRAFF. The CDR3 coding sequence is TGTGCCAGCAACCTAAGACAGGGACGAGCTTTCTTT. The V and J genes are TRBV12-3 or TRBV12-4 and TRBJ1-1; 7 positions match TRBD1. This CDR3 has 12 residues. The V and J ends lost 7 bases and 10 bases, in that order; junction bases with no gene match: 9.

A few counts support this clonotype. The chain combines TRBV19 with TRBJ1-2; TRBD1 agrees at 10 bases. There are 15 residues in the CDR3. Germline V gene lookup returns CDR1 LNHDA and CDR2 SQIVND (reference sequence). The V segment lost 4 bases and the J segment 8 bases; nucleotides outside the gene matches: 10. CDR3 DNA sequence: TGTGCCAGTAGTAGCGGACAGGGGGAAAGTGAAGGCTACACCTTC. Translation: CASSSGQGESEGYTF.

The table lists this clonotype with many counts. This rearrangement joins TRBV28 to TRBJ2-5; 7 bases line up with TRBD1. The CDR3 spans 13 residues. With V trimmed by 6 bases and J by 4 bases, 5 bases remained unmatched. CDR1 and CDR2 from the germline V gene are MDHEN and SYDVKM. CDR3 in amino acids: CASRPQGRETQYF. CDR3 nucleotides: TGTGCCAGCAGGCCACAGGGGCGAGAGACCCAGTACTTC.

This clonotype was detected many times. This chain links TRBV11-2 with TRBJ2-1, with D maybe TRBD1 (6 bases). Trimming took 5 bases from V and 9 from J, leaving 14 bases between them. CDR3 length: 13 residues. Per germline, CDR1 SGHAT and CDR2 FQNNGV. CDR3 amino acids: CASSQGLDGEQFF. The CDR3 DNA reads TGTGCCAGCAGCCAGGGGCTCGACGGTGAGCAGTTCTTC.

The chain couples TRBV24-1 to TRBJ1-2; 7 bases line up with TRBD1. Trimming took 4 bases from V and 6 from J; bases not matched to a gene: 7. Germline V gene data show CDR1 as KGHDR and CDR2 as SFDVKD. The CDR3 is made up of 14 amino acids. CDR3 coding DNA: TGTGCCACCAGTGACCGGACAGGCCCTGATGGCTACACCTTC. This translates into CATSDRTGPDGYTF.